Ten or more counts support the clone carrying this T cell receptor (beta chain). What it binds is unknown. The V end lost 3 bases, the J end lost 3 bases, and 12 bases lay between the germline ends. From germline, CDR1 is DFQATT and CDR2 SNEGSKA (reference sequence). The CDR3 spans 13 residues. The library tagged each cDNA molecule with unique molecular identifiers. In the original workflow: 96,000 or so TCRs per sample was the median, with a range of roughly 23,224 to 750,000. MiXCR, run by TCRdb on the RACE reads, gives a single entry per CDR3 protein. TCRdb, rather than the study authors, made the V and J calls. The table lists 100,000 to 150,000 distinct CDR3 sequences, around 8.2% of them singletons. The data belong to a study of human T cells and chemical hapten exposure. Background on the study: There were per-sample TCR yield variations, arising mainly from small pooled library volume differences. Findings and limits, study-wide: TCRs above 1 in 1000 frequency did not change with DPC sensitization.

The time point is: healthy volunteer bleed at 2 weeks. Researchers extracted total RNA from unfractionated whole blood. The clonotype originates from a male donor in good health. Some clones in this sample may be carry-over from other donors' samples. The chain couples TRBV20-1 to TRBJ2-7; tentative D call: TRBD2 (6 bases). The material sequenced was whole blood. The CDR3 loop reads CSASGDSFYEQYF. The CDR3 coding sequence is TGCAGTGCTAGTGGGGACTCCTTCTACGAGCAGTACTTC.